This T cell receptor (beta chain) derives from a study of shared T cell receptors in the human thymus. The assay was immunoSEQ multiplex PCR, and TCRdb's table has in-frame clones only and misses some. Of 500,000 to 750,000 clones in the sample, more than 75% were seen once. This same sample was also part of a study on human thymus T cells. In that study: Gene usage for V and J segments appeared biased in thymic and blood repertoires.

This receptor was identified in a boy under two years old with a congenital heart defect. Material for sequencing was thymocytes.

The CDR3 region is CASSPGGRLADPYNEQFF. In DNA, the CDR3 is TGTGCCAGCAGCCCCGGCGGGCGGCTAGCGGACCCATACAATGAGCAGTTCTTC. The V call is TRBV5-4, the J call TRBJ2-1; TRBD2 matches at 7 bases. There are 18 residues in the CDR3. From germline, CDR1 is SGHNT and CDR2 YYREEE (reference sequence). V lost 4 bases and J lost 4; bases outside the gene matches: 17.